The 10 T cell receptor beta chains below come from one sample, sequenced in a study of T-cell memory formation after mild COVID-19. TCRdb reanalysed the 5' RACE reads using MiXCR and keeps one entry per CDR3 protein. The sample has approximately 410,000 distinct CDR3 sequences; less than 25% are singletons. Sample: PBMCs or a T cell subset sorted from them (not recorded which). The receptor source for this set is an adult woman who had mild COVID-19 (a few samples of this study predate the infection). Cell type and time point are not known.

In its sample, this clonotype was seen a few times. J is TRBJ2-7 and V is TRBV11-2; D might be TRBD1 (6 bases). The CDR3 spans 13 residues. CDR1 is SGHAT, CDR2 FQNNGV, per germline. Trimming took off 7 bases at V and 5 bases at J, with 15 bases between the two ends. The CDR3 nucleotides read TGTGCCAGCACCCCCGACAGGCTTCACGAGCAGTACTTC. It codes for CASTPDRLHEQYF.

V is TRBV11-2 and J is TRBJ1-1; TRBD1 might be the D (5 bases). Germline-derived CDR1 and CDR2 are SGHAT and FQNNGV. Trimming removed 5 bases at V and 5 bases at J, with 12 bases between. This CDR3 has 13 amino acids. CDR3 amino acids: CASSPGPLTEAFF. Here the CDR3 DNA reads TGTGCCAGCAGCCCGGGACCCCTTACTGAAGCTTTCTTT. Full variable domain (remainder filled in from reference TRBV11-2 and TRBJ1-1): EAGVAQSPRYKIIEKRQSVAFWCNPISGHATLYWYQQILGQGPKLLIQFQNNGVVDDSQLPKDRFSAERLKGVDSTLKIQPAKLEDSAVYLCASSPGPLTEAFFGQGTRLTVV.

This clonotype has just one count. The chain has TRBV19 and TRBJ1-1; tentatively, D is TRBD1 (5 bases). Germline values: CDR1 LNHDA, CDR2 SQIVND (reference sequence). V lost 11 bases to trimming and J lost 0 bases, with 13 bases between them. This CDR3 has 13 amino acids. The CDR3 sequence is CASSTDMNTEAFF. The CDR3 nucleotides are TGTGCCTCCTCGACAGATATGAACACTGAAGCTTTCTTT.

J is TRBJ2-5 and V is TRBV30, with D perhaps TRBD1 or TRBD2 (5 bases each). CDR3 length: 14 residues. Trimming shortened V by 1 base and J by 5 bases, and 14 bases separated the two germline ends. CDR1 is GTSNPN, CDR2 SVGIG, per germline (reference sequence). This CDR3 is CAWSGMNWGETQYF. CDR3 nucleotides: TGTGCCTGGAGTGGGATGAATTGGGGGGAGACCCAGTACTTC.

A few counts support this clonotype. The chain uses TRBV7-9 and TRBJ2-7, with 8 bases matching TRBD1. V dropped 3 bases and J dropped 6; count of bases not matched to a gene: 7. The V gene's germline CDR1 is SEHNR and CDR2 FQNEAQ (reference sequence). The CDR3 runs 14 residues. The CDR3 here is CASSFGQGQGEQYF. CDR3 coding DNA: TGTGCCAGCAGCTTCGGACAGGGTCAAGGCGAGCAGTACTTC.

CDR3 loop: CASSHARLAGDQETQYF. The DNA of the CDR3 is TGCGCCAGCAGCCACGCCAGACTAGCGGGGGATCAAGAGACCCAGTACTTC. V and J are TRBV5-1 and TRBJ2-5; 12 positions agree with TRBD2. CDR3 size: 17 residues. CDR1 and CDR2 from the germline V gene are SGHRS and YFSETQ. V shed 4 bases, J shed 2 bases, and the junction held 9 bases outside the gene matches.

In its sample, this clonotype was seen a few times. The CDR3 DNA reads TGTGCCAGCCTCGGATCGGACAGATACTACGAGCAGTACTTC. Translating gives CASLGSDRYYEQYF. The rearrangement links TRBV6-1 to TRBJ2-7, with TRBD1 as a possible D gene (6 bases). The CDR3 contains 14 residues. Germline assignment: CDR1 MNHNS and CDR2 SASEGT. V was pared by 8 bases and J by 3 bases, with 17 bases between.

This clonotype was recorded a few times. The genes are TRBV11-2 and TRBJ2-7; 8 bases align to TRBD2. The J segment lost 4 bases and the V segment lost 5 bases, leaving 10 bases of the junction unmatched. Germline V gives CDR1 SGHAT, CDR2 FQNNGV. The CDR3 is 15 residues long. This CDR3 is CASSTPSGRVYEQYF. DNA for the CDR3: TGTGCCAGCAGCACTCCGAGCGGGAGAGTATACGAGCAGTACTTC.

The sample holds a few counts of this clonotype. V usage is TRBV5-6 and J usage is TRBJ2-5; TRBD2 is a possible D gene (6 bases). Trimming removed 4 bases at V and 5 bases at J, with 18 bases between. The CDR3 loop spans 15 amino acids. Germline V lookup: CDR1 SGHDT, CDR2 YYEEEE. For the CDR3, the DNA is TGTGCCAGCAGCGCGAGGAGGGCCATGGGGGAGACCCAGTACTTC. Translated, it gives CASSARRAMGETQYF.

This clonotype was recorded a few times. The rearrangement uses TRBV7-2 and TRBJ2-3; D tentatively reads TRBD1 or TRBD2 (5 bases each). The CDR3 runs to 14 residues. The V end was cut by 1 base, the J end by 10 bases, with 15 bases between. Per the germline V gene, CDR1 is SGHTA and CDR2 is FQGNSA. CDR3: CASSLGSGGGAQYF. The CDR3 DNA is TGTGCCAGCAGCTTAGGGTCGGGTGGGGGAGCGCAGTATTTT.